The T cell receptor beta chain under discussion was sequenced for a study of blood T cell repertoires in COVID-19. Overall study: The United States, Italy and Spain supplied acute and convalescent COVID-19 samples.

Participant reports of clinical history set cohort assignment. Recovery meant two consecutive negative NP/OP PCR tests, professional clearance, or resolved symptoms. CDR1 MDHEN and CDR2 SYDVKM come from the germline V gene. V lost 7 bases and J lost 0; bases outside the gene matches: 9. There are 16 residues in the CDR3. Sequencing used immunoSEQ multiplex PCR; TCRdb keeps in-frame clones, though not all of them. The sample has 350,000 or so clones; more than 75% are singletons. This clonotype was obtained from a woman aged 25-40 years who had recovered from COVID-19. The material sequenced was PBMCs or T cells enriched from blood (not recorded which). This chain uses TRBV28 with TRBJ2-7; 10 positions match TRBD1. CDR3 loop: CASNPPGTGVSYEQYF. In DNA form, the CDR3 reads TGTGCCAGCAACCCCCCGGGGACAGGGGTCTCCTACGAGCAGTACTTC.